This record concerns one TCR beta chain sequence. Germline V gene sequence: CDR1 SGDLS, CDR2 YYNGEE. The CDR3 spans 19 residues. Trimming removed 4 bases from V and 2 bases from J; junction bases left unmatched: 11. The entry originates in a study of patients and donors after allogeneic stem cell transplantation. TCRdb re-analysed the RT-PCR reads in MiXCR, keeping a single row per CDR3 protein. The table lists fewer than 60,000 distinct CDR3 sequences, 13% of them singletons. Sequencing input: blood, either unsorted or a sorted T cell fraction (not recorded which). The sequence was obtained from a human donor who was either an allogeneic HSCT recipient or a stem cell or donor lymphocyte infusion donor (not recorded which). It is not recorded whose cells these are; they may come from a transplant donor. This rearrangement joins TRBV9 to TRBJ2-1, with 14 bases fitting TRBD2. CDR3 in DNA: TGTGCCAGCAGCCCCCGACTAGCGGGAGGGGGTTGGGCCTACAATGAGCAGTTCTTC. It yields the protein CASSPRLAGGGWAYNEQFF.